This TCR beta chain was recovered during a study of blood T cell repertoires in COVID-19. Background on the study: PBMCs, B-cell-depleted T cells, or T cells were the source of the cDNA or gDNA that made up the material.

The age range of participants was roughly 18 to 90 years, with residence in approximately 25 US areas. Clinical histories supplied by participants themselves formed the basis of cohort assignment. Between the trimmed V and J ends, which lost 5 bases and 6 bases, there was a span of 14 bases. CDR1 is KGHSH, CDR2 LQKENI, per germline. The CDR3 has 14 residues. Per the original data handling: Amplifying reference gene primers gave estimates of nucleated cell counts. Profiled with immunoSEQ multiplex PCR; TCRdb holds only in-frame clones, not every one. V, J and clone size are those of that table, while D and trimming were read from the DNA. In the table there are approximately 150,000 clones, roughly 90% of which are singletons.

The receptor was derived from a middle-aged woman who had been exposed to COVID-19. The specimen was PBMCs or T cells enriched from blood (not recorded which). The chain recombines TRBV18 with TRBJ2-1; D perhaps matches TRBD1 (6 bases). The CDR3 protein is CASSGQTSGNEQFF. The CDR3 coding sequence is TGTGCCAGCTCAGGACAGACCTCTGGCAATGAGCAGTTCTTC. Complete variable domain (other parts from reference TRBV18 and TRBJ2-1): NAGVMQNPRHLVRRRGQEARLRCSPMKGHSHVYWYRQLPEEGLKFMVYLQKENIIDESGMPKERFSAEFPKEGPSILRIQQVVRGDSAAYFCASSGQTSGNEQFFGPGTRLTVL.